Shown below are 23 T cell receptor beta chains from a single sample sequenced in a study of blood T cell repertoires in COVID-19. This table comes from immunoSEQ multiplex PCR, and its TCRdb copy is limited to in-frame clones, with some not included. Found here are 130,000 to 150,000 clones, 75% to 85% of them singletons; the top ten hold 13%. Sequenced input: peripheral blood. These receptors all come from a man between 60 and 70 years old with active or convalescent COVID-19.

The chain couples TRBV7-2 to TRBJ2-5, with D possibly TRBD1 on 5 matching bases. V was cut by 5 bases and J by 7 bases, with 14 bases left in between. The CDR3 is made up of 13 amino acids. Germline CDR1 and CDR2: SGHTA and FQGNSA. The CDR3 loop is CASSPRGSATQYF. The CDR3 region has the DNA TGTGCCAGCAGCCCTAGGGGCTCGGCGACCCAGTACTTC.

This sequence joins TRBV28 and TRBJ1-3; D is possibly TRBD1 (6 bases). Deletions cut 8 bases from V and 3 bases from J, with 20 bases between. CDR1 MDHEN and CDR2 SYDVKM come from the germline V gene. This CDR3 contains 16 residues. The CDR3 here is CASLRTVLRGGNTIYF. CDR3 nucleotides: TGTGCCAGCCTACGGACAGTTCTTCGTGGTGGAAACACCATATATTTT.

V gene TRBV18 combines with J gene TRBJ2-5, with 8 bases aligning to TRBD2. Germline V lookup: CDR1 KGHSH, CDR2 LQKENI. This CDR3 has 16 amino acids. V trimming: 3 bases; J trimming: 0 bases; junction bases outside the gene matches: 6. CDR3 sequence (DNA): TGTGCCAGCTCACCTGATAGCGGGGTTTACCAAGAGACCCAGTACTTC. It yields the protein CASSPDSGVYQETQYF. Full variable domain (outside the CDR3, taken from reference TRBV18 and TRBJ2-5): NAGVMQNPRHLVRRRGQEARLRCSPMKGHSHVYWYRQLPEEGLKFMVYLQKENIIDESGMPKERFSAEFPKEGPSILRIQQVVRGDSAAYFCASSPDSGVYQETQYFGPGTRLLVL.

The CDR3 sequence: CASEGGAVGNQPQHF. For the CDR3, the DNA is TGTGCCAGCGAGGGGGGGGCTGTTGGCAATCAGCCCCAGCATTTT. This chain connects TRBV19 to TRBJ1-5; the D gene is possibly TRBD1 (6 bases). This CDR3 spans 15 amino acids. V was clipped by 9 bases and J by 2 bases, with 17 bases between them. Germline values: CDR1 LNHDA, CDR2 SQIVND (reference sequence).

This clone was observed a few times. The CDR3: CASSWAGASYEQYF. The CDR3 DNA follows: TGTGCCAGCAGTTGGGCGGGAGCCTCCTACGAGCAGTACTTC. V is TRBV6-5 and J is TRBJ2-7; 7 nucleotides match TRBD2. J was trimmed by 0 bases and V by 4 bases; bases with no gene match: 3. Germline CDR1 is MNHEY and CDR2 is SVGAGI. The CDR3 loop spans 14 amino acids.

The chain has TRBV18 and TRBJ2-3; 8 bases align to TRBD2. The CDR3 length is 15 residues. V lost 0 bases to trimming and J lost 4 bases; unmatched junction nucleotides: 3. Germline CDR1 and CDR2: KGHSH and LQKENI. CDR3 nucleotides: TGTGCCAGCTCACCACCCAGCGGGAGAGCAGATACGCAGTATTTT. Its protein product is CASSPPSGRADTQYF.

The genes are TRBV7-2 and TRBJ2-1; D gene unclear. The CDR3 consists of 13 residues. Trimming took off 8 bases at V and 4 bases at J, with 12 bases between the two ends. Germline values: CDR1 SGHTA, CDR2 FQGNSA. Written as DNA, the CDR3 is TGTGCCAGCGCCGGTTCTAATTACAATGAGCAGTTCTTC. It codes for CASAGSNYNEQFF.

The rearrangement uses TRBV19 and TRBJ1-1; no reliable D call. Trimming left V 3 bases short and J 6 bases short, with 14 bases between. CDR1 is LNHDA, CDR2 SQIVND, per germline (reference sequence). The CDR3 has 14 residues. The DNA of the CDR3 is TGTGCCAGTAGTATCCGAGGTAACCGGGCTGAAGCTTTCTTT. Its translation: CASSIRGNRAEAFF. The variable domain in full, completed from reference TRBV19 and TRBJ1-1, reads DGGITQSPKYLFRKEGQNVTLSCEQNLNHDAMYWYRQDPGQGLRLIYYSQIVNDFQKGDIAEGYSVSREKKESFPLTVTSAQKNPTAFYLCASSIRGNRAEAFFGQGTRLTVV.

V is TRBV5-6 and J is TRBJ2-7, with a possible D match to TRBD2 (6 bases). The CDR3 covers 14 residues. The germline V gene encodes CDR1 SGHDT and CDR2 YYEEEE. V gave up 3 bases and J gave up 0 bases, with 10 bases separating them. The DNA of the CDR3 is TGTGCCAGCAGCTCACTAGCTGCCTCCTACGAGCAGTACTTC. Its translation: CASSSLAASYEQYF. The full variable domain, its missing parts supplied by reference TRBV5-6 and TRBJ2-7, is DAGVTQSPTHLIKTRGQQVTLRCSPKSGHDTVSWYQQALGQGPQFIFQYYEEEERQRGNFPDRFSGHQFPNYSSELNVNALLLGDSALYLCASSSLAASYEQYFGPGTRLTVT.

This chain connects TRBV9 to TRBJ1-1; maybe TRBD1 (6 bases). This CDR3 has 15 amino acids. V was trimmed by 3 bases and J by 1 base, leaving 13 bases between them. Per the germline V gene, CDR1 is SGDLS and CDR2 is YYNGEE. The CDR3 region has the DNA TGTGCCAGCAGCGCTTACACAGGGACGAACACTGAAGCTTTCTTT. Its protein product is CASSAYTGTNTEAFF. The full variable domain, in which reference TRBV9 and TRBJ1-1 provide the parts outside the CDR3, is DSGVTQTPKHLITATGQRVTLRCSPRSGDLSVYWYQQSLDQGLQFLIQYYNGEERAKGNILERFSAQQFPDLHSELNLSSLELGDSALYFCASSAYTGTNTEAFFGQGTRLTVV.

The genes are TRBV7-6 and TRBJ2-7; the match to TRBD2 covers 7 bases. Trimming at V came to 0 bases and at J to 1 base, leaving 15 bases not matched to a gene. Germline CDR1 and CDR2: SGHVS and FNYEAQ. This CDR3 has 19 amino acids. The CDR3 sequence: CASSLAFSRSGTHSYEQYF. The CDR3 DNA is TGTGCCAGCAGCTTAGCGTTTTCGAGGAGCGGGACCCATTCCTACGAGCAGTACTTC. Drawing the rest from reference TRBV7-6 and TRBJ2-7, the complete variable domain is GAGVSQSPRYKVTKRGQDVALRCDPISGHVSLYWYRQALGQGPEFLTYFNYEAQQDKSGLPNDRFSAERPEGSISTLTIQRTEQRDSAMYRCASSLAFSRSGTHSYEQYFGPGTRLTVT.

The chain carries TRBV4-2 and TRBJ1-1, with 7 positions matching TRBD1. Per germline, CDR1 LGHNA and CDR2 YNFKEQ. Trimming at V came to 3 bases and at J to 1 base, leaving 5 bases not matched to a gene. CDR3 length equals 15 residues. This CDR3 reads CASSQAGTANTEAFF. The CDR3 DNA reads as TGTGCCAGCAGCCAGGCCGGGACAGCGAACACTGAAGCTTTCTTT.

The chain recombines TRBV7-7 with TRBJ2-1, with no clear D. The germline gives CDR1 SSHAT, CDR2 FNYEAQ (reference sequence). The CDR3 runs 15 residues. V lost 1 base, J lost 5 bases, and 12 bases lay in between. CDR3 sequence (DNA): TGTGCCAGCAGCTTAGGAGCCAGAGGCCACAATGAGCAGTTCTTC. Protein: CASSLGARGHNEQFF.

V is TRBV9 and J is TRBJ2-2; 10 bases map to TRBD2. The CDR3 covers 15 residues. The germline V gene has CDR1 SGDLS and CDR2 YYNGEE. J gave up 6 bases and V 5 bases, and 7 bases lay outside the gene matches. The CDR3 coding sequence is TGTGCCAGCAGAAGGGGACTAGCGTCATCCGGGGAGCTGTTTTTT. This gives the protein CASRRGLASSGELFF.

The rearrangement uses TRBV6-1 and TRBJ2-5, with 9 bases matching TRBD1. The CDR3 has 16 residues. The germline gives CDR1 MNHNS, CDR2 SASEGT. Germline trimming cut 2 bases from V and 5 bases from J; bases unmatched to any gene: 9. Written as DNA, the CDR3 is TGTGCCAGCAGTGAACTATCCTGGACAGGGGAGGAGACCCAGTACTTC. This translates into CASSELSWTGEETQYF.

There are a few counts of this clone. The J gene is TRBJ1-5, the V gene TRBV24-1, with unresolved D. Germline V lookup: CDR1 KGHDR, CDR2 SFDVKD. Trimming stripped 4 bases from V and 7 bases from J, with 13 bases between. CDR3 size: 14 residues. CDR3 DNA sequence: TGTGCCACCAGTGACGCGGGCATAGGACAGCCCCAGCATTTT. Amino acids: CATSDAGIGQPQHF.

This clone came up a few times. This chain links TRBV7-9 with TRBJ2-7; tentatively, D is TRBD2 (6 bases). The germline CDR1 and CDR2 sequences are SEHNR and FQNEAQ (reference sequence). Between the trimmed V and J ends, which lost 1 base and 0 bases, there was a span of 7 bases. This CDR3 comprises 14 residues. CDR3 protein: CASSLGGDSYEQYF. Written as DNA, the CDR3 is TGTGCCAGCAGCTTAGGGGGGGACTCCTACGAGCAGTACTTC. The full variable domain, in which reference TRBV7-9 and TRBJ2-7 provide the parts outside the CDR3, is DTGVSQNPRHKITKRGQNVTFRCDPISEHNRLYWYRQTLGQGPEFLTYFQNEAQLEKSRLLSDRFSAERPKGSFSTLEIQRTEQGDSAMYLCASSLGGDSYEQYFGPGTRLTVT.

This chain links TRBV3-1 (or the pseudogene TRBV3-2) with TRBJ2-1; 14 nucleotides agree with TRBD2. The germline gives CDR1 LGHDT, CDR2 YNNKEL (reference sequence). The CDR3 contains 15 residues. Trimming removed 4 bases from V and 8 bases from J; junction bases left unmatched: 4. The CDR3 DNA sequence: TGTGCCAGCAGCCTAAGACTAGCGGGAGGGCATGAGCAGTTCTTC. Translation gives CASSLRLAGGHEQFF.

The chain couples TRBV19 to TRBJ1-1; perhaps TRBD1 as D (5 bases). This CDR3 comprises 12 residues. Germline V CDR1 and CDR2: LNHDA, SQIVND (reference sequence). V lost 3 bases and J lost 10, with 12 bases in between. Here the CDR3 reads CASSMAGRIAFF. The CDR3 DNA is TGTGCCAGTAGTATGGCAGGGCGAATAGCTTTCTTT. The variable domain in full, completed from reference TRBV19 and TRBJ1-1, reads DGGITQSPKYLFRKEGQNVTLSCEQNLNHDAMYWYRQDPGQGLRLIYYSQIVNDFQKGDIAEGYSVSREKKESFPLTVTSAQKNPTAFYLCASSMAGRIAFFGQGTRLTVV.

This chain links TRBV4-3 with TRBJ2-7; a weak D match, TRBD2 (5 bases). Trimming removed 4 bases at V and 0 bases at J, with 10 bases between. This CDR3 region has 14 residues. Germline CDR1 is LGHNA and CDR2 is YSLEER. CDR3 bases: TGCGCCAGCAGCCTCTTAGGGAGCTCCTACGAGCAGTACTTC. Its translation: CASSLLGSSYEQYF.

The chain employs TRBV12-3 or TRBV12-4 and TRBJ1-5; D unclear. The V end lost 4 bases, the J end lost 5 bases, and 6 bases lay between the germline ends. The CDR3 has 12 residues. CDR3 amino acids: CASSSLDQPQHF. The DNA for the CDR3 is TGTGCCAGCAGTTCCCTCGATCAGCCCCAGCATTTT.

J is TRBJ2-3 and V is TRBV14, with TRBD1 matching over 9 bases. Germline assignment: CDR1 SGHDN and CDR2 FVKESK. CDR3 length equals 17 residues. J was trimmed by 1 base and V by 3 bases; bases with no gene match: 8. CDR3 bases: TGTGCCAGCAGCCACCCGGGACAGGGCCTACGCACAGATACGCAGTATTTT. Amino acid sequence: CASSHPGQGLRTDTQYF.

The chain couples TRBV5-1 to TRBJ2-1, with 12 nucleotides matching TRBD2. CDR3 length equals 15 residues. CDR1 is SGHRS and CDR2 is YFSETQ in the germline V gene. Trimming cost V 1 base and J 5 bases; bases outside gene matches: 1. The CDR3 DNA is TGCGCCAGCAGCTTGCGGACTAGCGGGAACAATGAGCAGTTCTTC. Its translation is CASSLRTSGNNEQFF. Looking up the rest from reference TRBV5-1 and TRBJ2-1 gives the full variable domain: KAGVTQTPRYLIKTRGQQVTLSCSPISGHRSVSWYQQTPGQGLQFLFEYFSETQRNKGNFPGRFSGRQFSNSRSEMNVSTLELGDSALYLCASSLRTSGNNEQFFGPGTRLTVL.